This T cell receptor (beta chain) originates from a study of T cells after yellow fever vaccination. Each CDR3 protein gets one entry after TCRdb re-called the 5' RACE reads with MiXCR. This sample has some 300,000 distinct CDR3 sequences, with approximately 3.9% found just once. Note on this clonotype: As yet, its antigen is unknown.

With 1 base removed from V and 5 bases from J, the gap between germline ends came to 18 bases. Germline V CDR1 and CDR2: MGHRA, YSYEKL. This CDR3 comprises 17 residues. Broader study findings: Though it reached lower strength, the secondary response hit its peak faster, day 5 versus 15.

The rearrangement links TRBV4-1 to TRBJ2-1; TRBD1 or TRBD2 may be the D gene (7 bases each). This TCR was recovered from a man aged 18 to 35 who received the YFV17D yellow fever vaccine. Sequenced material: PBMCs, taken on the day of the yellow fever booster vaccination. The CDR3 DNA reads TGCGCCAGCAGCCAAGGGCCCAACAGGGGAGGGCACAATGAGCAGTTCTTC. This encodes CASSQGPNRGGHNEQFF.